The T cell receptor beta chain under discussion was sequenced for a study of spatial heterogeneity in lung cancer (dated by TCRdb to about 2019). For context, the study as a whole: More beta-chain than alpha-chain transcripts were consistently detected, likely reflecting higher beta-chain transcript abundance. Both alpha and beta chains were TCR-sequenced in around 230 tumor regions, some 64 matched nontumor lung samples and around 54 PBMC samples obtained at surgery. TCR repertoire features were related to nonsynonymous mutation counts determined by whole-exome sequencing of tumor tissue. TCR alpha and beta repertoires were quantitatively compared across multiple tumor regions, matched nontumor lung and blood in non-small cell lung cancer. In the raw uncorrected reads, each unique combination of TCR and UMI appeared more than ten times on average. General conclusions and limits of the study: Ubiquitous expanded tumor TCRs were detected in blood more often at tumor resection than at routine follow-up. Confirming at a functional level the hypothesis that regional TCRs recognize regional mutations was considered to require additional single-cell paired TCR alpha and beta sequencing.

Read against the paper, the sample's time point label means: sample taken at primary tumor resection. Whole RNA extracted from tumor and nontumor lung tissue, or from cryopreserved PBMC samples, was used for TCR sequencing without cell sorting. Samples were obtained from over 70 patients with early-stage, untreated non-small cell lung cancer from the lung TRACERx cohort. Patients were selected for TCR sequencing only if sufficient RNA was available from at least two tumor regions. This clonotype has ten or more counts. It lacks a known antigen. The record has no base qualities; no much larger clone is one base away. Library preparation employed 5' RACE. The sequencing machine was a NextSeq 500. To allow correction of PCR and sequencing errors, the TCR library protocol tagged every TCR cDNA molecule with a unique molecular identifier. The published analysis was carried out like this. Decombinator tools were used for TCR identification, UMI-based error correction and CDR3 extraction. TCRs above a frequency of 2 per 1,000, corresponding to the top 1% of the tumor frequency distribution, were defined as expanded. Each repertoire was subsampled 100 times to 5,000 TCRs, after which Renyi diversity was computed with the R vegan package. CDR3 similarity networks were constructed using string-kernel similarity of amino acid triplets, with links drawn between CDR3s whose pairwise similarity was above 0.82. TCRdb passed the public sequencing reads through fastp at Q25 and MiXCR, retaining productive beta sequences. All rows with the same CDR3 protein become a single entry with the most common DNA and genes. These V and J calls originate from TCRdb's pipeline instead of the authors' own analysis. This sample has some 47,000 distinct CDR3 sequences in its table, and 6% to 9% of those were observed once. Approximately 2.9% of the sample rests with the top ten.

The sequence came from a female donor with early-stage non-small cell lung cancer. This material consisted of PBMCs, taken at surgery.

The CDR3 region reads CASSSRDRDVYEQYF. The DNA reads as follows: TGTGCCAGCAGTAGCCGGGACAGGGATGTATACGAGCAGTACTTC. The chain is assembled from TRBV28 and TRBJ2-7; 9 of the junction bases match TRBD1. Its CDR3 holds 15 amino acids, cysteine through phenylalanine. This entry keeps only the CDR3 DNA: 45 bases, framed from base 1. CDR1 MDHEN and CDR2 SYDVKM are derived from the germline V gene. Germline trimming amounts to 5 bases on V and 4 bases on J, with 9 as the count of junction bases outside the gene matches.